The clone carrying this T cell receptor beta chain turned up a few times. As yet, its antigen is unknown. This sample was included in a study of CD8 T cells in ankylosing spondylitis. TCRdb re-called the 5' RACE reads through MiXCR, storing one row per CDR3 protein. This sample carries 300,000 to 350,000 distinct CDR3 sequences, roughly 20% of them seen once, and the ten largest clones take 3.5% to 4.5%. Germline V lookup: CDR1 DFQATT, CDR2 SNEGSKA (reference sequence). The CDR3 runs to 14 residues. V was trimmed by 5 bases and J by 5 bases, leaving 18 bases between them. General study results and limits: Disease-associated clones were reportedly significantly overrepresented in matched ankylosing spondylitis synovial fluid.

The V call is TRBV20-1, the J call TRBJ1-2, with D tentatively TRBD1 (5 bases). This receptor was obtained from a female donor with ankylosing spondylitis or in good health (not recorded which). Sequencing was done on a sample of blood, either unsorted or a sorted T cell fraction (not recorded which). The CDR3: CSASRSGPLYGYTF. In DNA form, the CDR3 reads TGCAGTGCTTCAAGGTCGGGGCCCCTTTATGGCTACACCTTC.